The 11 T cell receptor beta chains below all came from one sample that was sequenced in a study of regulatory T cells in long-lasting Graves disease (dated by TCRdb to the early 2020s). Explained via the paper, the time point label denotes: newly diagnosed GD, antithyroid drugs for less than 3 months. For both TCR sequencing and RNA sequencing, RNA was extracted from PBMCs using TRIzol. The receptor library was made with multiplex PCR. Sequencer: Illumina HiSeq 4000. CDR3 regions were amplified by Arm-PCR with iRepertoire HTBI primers to construct TCR beta libraries. TCRdb reworked the public reads: Q25 trimming with fastp, MiXCR clone assembly, productive beta chains retained. Each entry is one CDR3 protein sequence, shown with its most common DNA and genes. The sample contains about 540,000 distinct CDR3 sequences, approximately 13% of them found a single time. The ten largest clones take up over 7.5% of the sample.

The sample also formed part of further work on T cells in Graves' hyperthyroidism and ophthalmopathy.

Sequenced material: peripheral blood mononuclear cells (PBMCs), taken at new diagnosis, from a patient treated with antithyroid drugs. The receptors shown here come from a man aged 30 to 39 with Graves disease. Donor details come from another sample of the same person, matched by shared clones.

The CDR3: CASSPSGMSYEQYF. The CDR3 bases are TGTGCCAGCTCCCCTAGCGGGATGTCCTACGAGCAGTACTTC. The V call is TRBV18, the J call TRBJ2-7; 9 bases line up with TRBD2. The CDR3 is 14 residues long. Germline CDR1 KGHSH, CDR2 LQKENI. The J segment lost 1 base and the V segment lost 6 bases, leaving 4 bases of the junction unmatched.

This clonotype was counted only a few times. The V and J genes are TRBV6-4 and TRBJ2-1, with 10 bases fitting TRBD2. Trimming cost V 4 bases and J 0 bases; bases outside gene matches: 12. The length of the CDR3 is 19 residues. Germline values: CDR1 MRHNA, CDR2 SNTAGT. The CDR3 bases are TGTGCCAGCAGTGCCCCCCCCATTCTAGCGGGAGTCTCCTACAATGAGCAGTTCTTC. This translates into CASSAPPILAGVSYNEQFF.

The table lists this clonotype with many counts. This chain links TRBV2 with TRBJ2-3, with D perhaps matching TRBD2 (5 bases). Trimming pared 2 bases from V and 1 base from J, leaving 10 bases between. This CDR3 has 15 amino acids. Per the germline V gene, CDR1 is SNHLY and CDR2 is FYNNEI. The CDR3 nucleotides are TGTGCCAGCAGTGAACCGCACGGGGGCACAGATACGCAGTATTTT. This encodes CASSEPHGGTDTQYF.

This clonotype appeared many times. V usage is TRBV3-1 and J usage is TRBJ1-1; D not resolved. Germline V CDR1 and CDR2: LGHDT, YNNKEL (reference sequence). The CDR3 is 15 amino acids. The V end was cut by 0 bases, the J end by 5 bases, with 13 bases between. CDR3 region: CASSQDGALSTEAFF. The CDR3 DNA reads as TGTGCCAGCAGCCAAGACGGAGCTCTTAGTACTGAAGCTTTCTTT.

V usage is TRBV5-1 and J usage is TRBJ2-1; 9 bases align to TRBD2. CDR3 length equals 17 residues. Germline values: CDR1 SGHRS, CDR2 YFSETQ. Unmatched junction bases numbered 13, after V lost 0 bases and J lost 9 bases. The CDR3 loop is CASSLAAAGGFSSEQFF. The CDR3 region has the DNA TGCGCCAGCAGCTTGGCCGCAGCGGGGGGATTTTCCAGTGAGCAGTTCTTC. The whole variable domain, remainder taken from reference TRBV5-1 and TRBJ2-1, is KAGVTQTPRYLIKTRGQQVTLSCSPISGHRSVSWYQQTPGQGLQFLFEYFSETQRNKGNFPGRFSGRQFSNSRSEMNVSTLELGDSALYLCASSLAAAGGFSSEQFFGPGTRLTVL.

This clonotype came up many times. The chain couples TRBV10-3 to TRBJ1-1; tentatively, D is TRBD1 (6 bases). CDR3 length: 14 residues. The V and J ends lost 3 bases and 5 bases respectively, with 13 bases between them. Looked up from germline, CDR1 is ENHRY and CDR2 is SYGVKD. CDR3 amino acids: CAISDGGQSTEAFF. The CDR3 bases are TGTGCCATCAGTGACGGGGGGCAATCGACTGAAGCTTTCTTT.

This clonotype occurred many times. The V and J genes are TRBV28 and TRBJ2-5; D is perhaps TRBD1 (6 bases). CDR1 MDHEN and CDR2 SYDVKM come from the germline V gene. V was cut by 4 bases and J by 5 bases, with 11 bases left in between. CDR3 size: 13 residues. The CDR3 loop reads CASSSPQGETQYF. In DNA form, the CDR3 reads TGTGCCAGCAGTTCCCCGCAGGGGGAGACCCAGTACTTC. The whole variable domain, remainder taken from reference TRBV28 and TRBJ2-5, is DVKVTQSSRYLVKRTGEKVFLECVQDMDHENMFWYRQDPGLGLRLIYFSYDVKMKEKGDIPEGYSVSREKKERFSLILESASTNQTSMYLCASSSPQGETQYFGPGTRLLVL.

This clonotype was observed many times. The V gene is TRBV5-1, the J gene TRBJ2-7; 8 bases map to TRBD2. The CDR3 consists of 16 residues. Germline values: CDR1 SGHRS, CDR2 YFSETQ. Trimming took 2 bases from V and 0 from J; bases not matched to a gene: 7. The CDR3 spells CASSFKSGSLSYEQYF. The CDR3 nucleotides read TGCGCCAGCAGCTTCAAAAGCGGGAGCCTCTCCTACGAGCAGTACTTC.

Ten or more counts support this clonotype. The chain uses TRBV20-1 and TRBJ2-1; D ambiguous. CDR3 length: 12 residues. The V and J ends lost 0 bases and 8 bases respectively, with 8 bases between them. The germline CDR1 and CDR2 sequences are DFQATT and SNEGSKA (reference sequence). The CDR3 DNA follows: TGCAGTGCTAGAGATGTGGGCTATGAGCAGTTCTTC. This encodes CSARDVGYEQFF.

This clonotype was recorded a few times. The genes are TRBV4-1 and TRBJ2-7, with 8 bases lining up with TRBD1. Germline V gene lookup returns CDR1 MGHRA and CDR2 YSYEKL. The trim removed 4 bases at V and 3 bases at J, leaving 14 bases unmatched. The CDR3 loop spans 17 amino acids. The CDR3 here is CASSRLVRQGLGYEQYF. CDR3 nucleotides: TGCGCCAGCAGCCGCCTAGTTCGACAGGGGCTGGGCTACGAGCAGTACTTC.

This clonotype appeared a few times. This may stem from a read error, because a much larger clone lies one nucleotide away. The chain employs TRBV5-1 and TRBJ2-3; D unresolved. Germline V gene data show CDR1 as SGHRS and CDR2 as YFSETQ. CDR3 length: 14 amino acids. The chain's CDR3 is CAGSLASPTDTQYF. The DNA of the CDR3 is TGCGCCGGCAGCTTGGCCAGCCCCACAGATACGCAGTATTTT.